The TCR beta chain described here comes from a study of T cells in localized non-small cell lung cancer. Study-wide results and caveats: Blood T cell density predicted longer survival; adjacent-lung clonality, shorter. Heterogeneity stays possible, as sequencing covered only one tumor region. Uninvolved adjacent lung showed the highest T cell clonality, exceeding tumor. The study detected a median around 61 of the top 100 tumor clones in adjacent lung.

As to this clone: What it binds is unknown.

Some clones are missing from TCRdb's copy, which holds only in-frame ones; the method was immunoSEQ multiplex PCR. The sample lists about 25,000 clones; 92% were seen once. The CDR3 runs 12 residues. After removal of 6 bases from V and 9 bases from J, the junction contained 7 bases not matched to a gene. The V gene's germline CDR1 is SNHLY and CDR2 FYNNEI. Sequencing was performed on peripheral blood, taken before any cancer treatment. The clonotype comes from a woman aged 40-69 years with stage I lung adenocarcinoma. The chain couples TRBV2 to TRBJ1-1, with 7 positions matching TRBD1. CDR3 loop: CASSGQVPKAFF. The CDR3 DNA reads TGTGCCAGCAGCGGACAGGTTCCAAAAGCTTTCTTT.